This TCR beta chain was documented in a study of blood T cells in healthy people across ages. Study results and caveats: Compared with aged donors, long-lived donors showed fewer expanded clones, suggesting selection. Possibly confounding the expanded clonotype changes was the fact that donor CMV status was unknown.

Combining a sample-barcoded 5' primer with a J-beta primer mix, a second PCR ran for roughly 7 to 11 cycles. Every individual sample yielded 2.5 million or more paired-end reads (each containing CDR3). One entry per CDR3 protein, called by TCRdb with MiXCR from the 5' RACE reads. This table has about 970,000 distinct CDR3 sequences, approximately 50% appearing once. From germline, CDR1 is MNHEY and CDR2 SVGAGI. V gave up 0 bases and J gave up 1 base; unmatched junction bases: 6. This CDR3 is 17 amino acids long. Total RNA extraction produced at least 6 micrograms (per sample) for the study. To note about this clonotype: Its antigen is unidentified.

Specimen: blood. J is TRBJ2-3 and V is TRBV6-5; TRBD2 aligns across 8 bases. This receptor was taken from a woman aged 55-75 years in good health. CDR3 DNA: TGTGCCAGCAGTTACTCGACGGGAGGGCCCGGCACAGATACGCAGTATTTT. Amino acid sequence: CASSYSTGGPGTDTQYF.